One sample yielded the 13 T cell receptor beta chains listed below, sequenced in a study of blood T cell repertoires in COVID-19. Data came from immunoSEQ multiplex PCR; TCRdb stores just in-frame clones and leaves some out. The sample records 45,000 to 50,000 clones, 80% to 90% being singletons. Sequenced sample: peripheral blood. The receptor source for this set is a human donor in a cohort sampled during active COVID-19.

Here the CDR3 DNA reads TGTGCCAGCAGTTCACCGGGACTAGCGGGAGGGTGGAACATTCAGTACTTC. It is translated as CASSSPGLAGGWNIQYF. This chain links TRBV27 with TRBJ2-4; 16 nucleotides line up with TRBD2. CDR1 MNHEY and CDR2 SMNVEV come from the germline V gene (reference sequence). V dropped 4 bases and J dropped 7; count of bases not matched to a gene: 7. The CDR3 is made up of 17 amino acids.

This clone has just one count. Other nucleotide sequences in the sample specify the same CDR3. The gene calls are TRBV27 and TRBJ2-1; tentatively, D is TRBD2 (6 bases). The CDR3 totals 15 residues. V lost 5 bases, J lost 5 bases, and 16 bases lay in between. Germline-derived CDR1 and CDR2 are MNHEY and SMNVEV (reference sequence). The CDR3 sequence is CASSPRGGWDNEQFF. The CDR3 region has the DNA TGTGCCAGCAGTCCCCGGGGAGGCTGGGACAATGAGCAGTTCTTC.

The V gene is TRBV3-1 (or the pseudogene TRBV3-2), the J gene TRBJ2-5; 7 nucleotides line up with TRBD2. This CDR3 is 18 amino acids long. The trim removed 3 bases at V and 0 bases at J, leaving 13 bases unmatched. CDR1 and CDR2 from the germline V gene are LGHDT and YNNKEL (reference sequence). CDR3 residues: CASSQVPSGSGYQETQYF. DNA for the CDR3: TGTGCCAGCAGCCAGGTCCCCTCGGGTAGCGGGTACCAAGAGACCCAGTACTTC.

The genes are TRBV11-2 and TRBJ2-1; 11 bases line up with TRBD2. This CDR3 comprises 18 residues. V lost 1 base to trimming and J lost 4 bases; unmatched junction nucleotides: 9. Germline CDR1 SGHAT, CDR2 FQNNGV. The CDR3 bases are TGTGCCAGCAGCTTAGTATCCCTAGCGGGGGGTAGATACAATGAGCAGTTCTTC. It specifies CASSLVSLAGGRYNEQFF. The full variable domain, its missing parts supplied by reference TRBV11-2 and TRBJ2-1, is EAGVAQSPRYKIIEKRQSVAFWCNPISGHATLYWYQQILGQGPKLLIQFQNNGVVDDSQLPKDRFSAERLKGVDSTLKIQPAKLEDSAVYLCASSLVSLAGGRYNEQFFGPGTRLTVL.

This chain connects TRBV5-1 to TRBJ2-7; D perhaps matches TRBD2 (6 bases). This CDR3 has 15 amino acids. Germline V gene sequence: CDR1 SGHRS, CDR2 YFSETQ. V lost 1 base to trimming and J lost 4 bases, with 15 bases between them. This CDR3 is CASSLSAGTDYEQYF. The CDR3 bases are TGCGCCAGCAGCTTGTCTGCCGGGACTGATTACGAGCAGTACTTC.

The chain uses TRBV6-5 and TRBJ2-7; 10 bases map to TRBD2. Looked up from germline, CDR1 is MNHEY and CDR2 is SVGAGI. The CDR3 loop spans 15 amino acids. The ends lost 6 bases at V and 1 base at J; junction bases unmatched: 6. The CDR3 loop reads CASRTASGGSYEQYF. The CDR3 DNA is TGTGCCAGCAGAACAGCTAGCGGGGGTTCCTACGAGCAGTACTTC.

This chain links TRBV7-3 with TRBJ2-2; 12 bases are a match to TRBD2. Per germline, CDR1 SGHTA and CDR2 FQGTGA. This CDR3 is 18 amino acids long. J gave up 2 bases and V 5 bases, and 9 bases lay outside the gene matches. This chain's CDR3 is CASSLPPSGGANTGELFF. The DNA of the CDR3 is TGTGCCAGCAGCCTCCCCCCTAGCGGGGGGGCCAACACCGGGGAGCTGTTTTTT.

V gene TRBV6-4 combines with J gene TRBJ1-5; unclear D gene. CDR1 and CDR2 from the germline V gene are MRHNA and SNTAGT. With 8 bases removed from V and 9 bases from J, the gap between germline ends came to 23 bases. The CDR3 length is 15 residues. DNA of the CDR3: TGTGCCAGCGAATGGGCAGCAAAATCACGGGGGCCCCAGCATTTT. Residues: CASEWAAKSRGPQHF.

This clone was seen a single time. The chain joins TRBV7-8 to TRBJ2-7; possible D gene TRBD2, 6 bases. The V and J ends lost 8 bases and 3 bases respectively, with 20 bases between them. The V gene's germline CDR1 is SGHVS and CDR2 FQNEAQ. This CDR3 is 15 amino acids long. The CDR3 region is CASGAGTSSFYEQYF. CDR3 DNA sequence: TGTGCCAGCGGCGCCGGGACTTCATCCTTCTACGAGCAGTACTTC.

This chain links TRBV5-7 with TRBJ2-7; 13 nucleotides agree with TRBD2. TRBV5-7 is labeled an ORF, and its function is uncertain. J lost 0 bases, V lost 0 bases, and 6 bases had no gene match. The CDR3 runs 18 residues. The CDR3 spells CASSLGTSGGIHSYEQYF. The CDR3, as DNA: TGTGCCAGCAGCTTGGGGACTAGCGGGGGAATTCACTCCTACGAGCAGTACTTC.

The chain is built from TRBV5-1 and TRBJ2-7; 11 bases map to TRBD2. The CDR3 has 15 residues. The V gene end was trimmed by 1 base and the J gene end by 5 bases; junction bases not matched to a gene: 5. The germline V gene encodes CDR1 SGHRS and CDR2 YFSETQ. The CDR3 region is CASSLSSGGADEQYF. The DNA for the CDR3 is TGCGCCAGCAGCTTGAGTAGCGGGGGGGCGGACGAGCAGTACTTC. The whole variable domain, filled in from reference TRBV5-1 and TRBJ2-7, reads KAGVTQTPRYLIKTRGQQVTLSCSPISGHRSVSWYQQTPGQGLQFLFEYFSETQRNKGNFPGRFSGRQFSNSRSEMNVSTLELGDSALYLCASSLSSGGADEQYFGPGTRLTVT.

The chain links TRBV11-2 to TRBJ2-1; maybe TRBD1 (6 bases). Germline assignment: CDR1 SGHAT and CDR2 FQNNGV. CDR3 length: 16 residues. V lost 5 bases to trimming and J lost 8 bases, with 22 bases between them. The CDR3 sequence is CASSTIQGTKLHEQFF. The CDR3 DNA is TGTGCCAGCAGCACCATACAGGGTACCAAGTTGCATGAGCAGTTCTTC.

The chain couples TRBV7-3 to TRBJ2-7; 7 bases map to TRBD1. The CDR3 runs to 14 residues. The V segment lost 1 base and the J segment 2 bases; nucleotides outside the gene matches: 2. CDR1 SGHTA and CDR2 FQGTGA come from the germline V gene. The CDR3 here is CASSLSQGAYEQYF. The CDR3 DNA reads as TGTGCCAGCAGCTTAAGTCAGGGGGCCTACGAGCAGTACTTC.